Below, 20 T cell receptor beta chains from the same sample are listed, as sequenced in a study of T cells after yellow fever vaccination. TCRdb re-called the 5' RACE reads with MiXCR, one entry per CDR3 protein. The repertoire includes some 400,000 distinct CDR3 sequences, approximately 6% of them detected once, and 15% sits in the top ten. The sequencing used PBMCs, collected 5 days after the yellow fever booster vaccination. Source of these receptors: a man between 25 and 39 years old who received the YFV17D yellow fever vaccine.

This clonotype occurred a few times. The chain links TRBV6-1 to TRBJ2-5; 7 bases map to TRBD2. J was trimmed by 4 bases and V by 6 bases; bases with no gene match: 8. CDR1 MNHNS and CDR2 SASEGT come from the germline V gene. The CDR3 sequence is 14 residues long. The DNA for the CDR3 is TGTGCCAGCAGGCCTCGGGGGGAGGGAGAGACCCAGTACTTC. Its protein is CASRPRGEGETQYF.

This rearrangement joins TRBV7-9 to TRBJ2-7; 8 bases fit TRBD2. Unmatched junction bases numbered 16, after V lost 4 bases and J lost 5 bases. CDR1 SEHNR and CDR2 FQNEAQ come from the germline V gene (reference sequence). The CDR3 loop spans 17 amino acids. Here the CDR3 reads CASSSLKASGSSNEQYF. In nucleotides, the CDR3 is TGTGCCAGCAGCTCCCTCAAAGCCAGCGGGAGTTCTAACGAGCAGTACTTC.

The rearrangement links TRBV20-1 to TRBJ2-4, with 9 bases lining up with TRBD1. The germline V gene encodes CDR1 DFQATT and CDR2 SNEGSKA (reference sequence). V was pared by 2 bases and J by 6 bases, with 8 bases of the junction left unmatched. The length of the CDR3 is 15 residues. The CDR3 loop reads CSARRGTGQGNIQYF. CDR3 DNA: TGCAGTGCTAGAAGGGGGACAGGGCAGGGAAACATTCAGTACTTC.

V and J are TRBV7-9 and TRBJ1-1; possible D gene TRBD1, 6 bases. V was cut by 4 bases and J by 7 bases, with 19 bases left in between. Germline loops: CDR1 SEHNR, CDR2 FQNEAQ (reference sequence). This CDR3 is 15 amino acids long. The chain's CDR3 is CASSSKLTGSDEAFF. Here the CDR3 DNA reads TGTGCCAGCAGCTCGAAATTAACAGGGTCCGATGAAGCTTTCTTT.

In its sample, this clonotype was seen a few times. V is TRBV7-2 and J is TRBJ2-2; D not resolved. The V end lost 7 bases, the J end lost 3 bases, and 15 bases lay between the germline ends. This CDR3 region has 15 residues. Germline CDR1 reads SGHTA; CDR2 reads FQGNSA. In nucleotides, the CDR3 is TGTGCCAGCACCATTAGTGGGTTATACACCGGGGAGCTGTTTTTT. Its translation is CASTISGLYTGELFF.

The chain is built from TRBV12-5 and TRBJ2-3, with D tentatively TRBD1 or TRBD2 (5 bases each). Germline V lookup: CDR1 LGHNT, CDR2 FRNRAP. Between the trimmed V and J ends, which lost 6 bases and 2 bases, there was a span of 18 bases. CDR3 length: 16 residues. This CDR3 reads CASGTGTSENTDTQYF. As DNA, the CDR3 is TGTGCTAGTGGAACCGGGACCAGCGAGAACACAGATACGCAGTATTTT.

The V gene is TRBV5-5, the J gene TRBJ2-2; no clear D gene. The CDR3 spans 13 residues. Germline V gene sequence: CDR1 SGHKS, CDR2 YYEKEE (reference sequence). Trimming shortened V by 4 bases and J by 4 bases, and 8 bases separated the two germline ends. CDR3 bases: TGTGCCAGCAGCCGCCCCATCACCGGGGAGCTGTTTTTT. It encodes CASSRPITGELFF. Drawing the rest from reference TRBV5-5 and TRBJ2-2, the complete variable domain is DAGVTQSPTHLIKTRGQQVTLRCSPISGHKSVSWYQQVLGQGPQFIFQYYEKEERGRGNFPDRFSARQFPNYSSELNVNALLLGDSALYLCASSRPITGELFFGEGSRLTVL.

This clonotype was counted ten times or more. The V gene is TRBV19, the J gene TRBJ2-5; 9 nucleotides match TRBD2. CDR3 length: 14 amino acids. The germline CDR1 and CDR2 sequences are LNHDA and SQIVND (reference sequence). With V trimmed by 11 bases and J by 3 bases, 10 bases remained unmatched. CDR3 protein: CAARAGGGEETQYF. As DNA, the CDR3 is TGTGCCGCCCGCGCGGGAGGGGGCGAAGAGACCCAGTACTTC.

This clonotype was recorded many times. The rearrangement uses TRBV2 and TRBJ2-5; D unresolved. V was trimmed by 6 bases and J by 1 base, leaving 9 bases between them. CDR1 is SNHLY, CDR2 FYNNEI, per germline. The CDR3 length is 13 residues. CDR3 sequence: CASRGQFQETQYF. As DNA, the CDR3 is TGTGCCAGCAGAGGCCAGTTCCAAGAGACCCAGTACTTC.

This clonotype was counted only a few times. The chain uses TRBV6-5 and TRBJ2-7; TRBD2 might be the D (6 bases). There are 15 residues in the CDR3. Trimming cost V 2 bases and J 8 bases, with 19 bases left between them. The germline V gene encodes CDR1 MNHEY and CDR2 SVGAGI. CDR3: CASSYDLGGGAQQYF. Written as DNA, the CDR3 is TGTGCCAGCAGTTACGACCTAGGTGGAGGGGCGCAGCAGTACTTC.

The chain employs TRBV5-1 and TRBJ2-7; TRBD2 aligns across 7 bases. The V segment lost 0 bases and the J segment 0 bases; nucleotides outside the gene matches: 3. Germline V gives CDR1 SGHRS, CDR2 YFSETQ. The CDR3 covers 15 residues. As DNA, the CDR3 is TGCGCCAGCAGCTTGGAGCCTAGCGGCTCCTACGAGCAGTACTTC. Amino acids: CASSLEPSGSYEQYF.

The gene calls are TRBV6-5 and TRBJ2-3, with 10 bases identical to TRBD2. The CDR3 contains 17 residues. V shed 6 bases, J shed 2 bases, and the junction held 11 bases outside the gene matches. CDR1 and CDR2 from the germline V gene are MNHEY and SVGAGI. CDR3 coding DNA: TGTGCCAGCAGCTACCGCCTACTAGCGGGGCTCACAGATACGCAGTATTTT. It encodes CASSYRLLAGLTDTQYF.

There are a few counts of this clonotype. This chain joins TRBV30 and TRBJ1-3; D is undetermined. The CDR3 has 12 residues. Germline V CDR1 and CDR2: GTSNPN, SVGIG (reference sequence). The V and J ends lost 1 base and 0 bases respectively, with 1 base between them. The CDR3 loop is CAWSGSGNTIYF. The DNA for the CDR3 is TGTGCCTGGAGTGGCTCTGGAAACACCATATATTTT.

This clonotype was counted between two and nine times. For the CDR3, the DNA is TGTGCCAGCAGCTCCGGGACTAGCGGGTACATCAATGAGCAGTTCTTC. It yields the protein CASSSGTSGYINEQFF. The rearrangement joins TRBV7-2 to TRBJ2-1; 12 positions agree with TRBD2. This CDR3 is 16 amino acids long. Per germline, CDR1 SGHTA and CDR2 FQGNSA. Trimming took 4 bases from V and 6 from J; bases not matched to a gene: 7.

There are a few counts of this clonotype. The V call is TRBV30, the J call TRBJ1-1; 11 nucleotides match TRBD1. The CDR3 is made up of 16 amino acids. V shed 1 base and J 4 bases; nucleotides not matched to a gene: 8. CDR1 GTSNPN and CDR2 SVGIG come from the germline V gene (reference sequence). The CDR3 here is CAWSAGTGGSVTEAFF. The CDR3 bases are TGTGCCTGGAGTGCCGGGACAGGGGGGTCGGTCACTGAAGCTTTCTTT.

There are a few counts of this clonotype. At one end the junction does not follow the germline gene, possibly because of a read error. This chain links TRBV11-2 with TRBJ2-5, with D maybe TRBD1 (5 bases). The length of the CDR3 is 16 residues. Germline CDR1 is SGHAT and CDR2 is FQNNGV. CDR3 amino acids: CASTLREGEPWETQYF. The DNA for the CDR3 is TGTGCCAGCACCTTACGTGAAGGGGAACCCTGGGAGACCCAGTACTTC.

This clonotype occurred many times. The V call is TRBV28, the J call TRBJ2-1; no firm D call. The CDR3 sequence is 12 residues long. Germline V CDR1 and CDR2: MDHEN, SYDVKM. V was shortened by 7 bases and J by 0 bases, with 4 bases between the two germline ends. The CDR3 bases are TGTGCCAGCACCGACTCCTACAATGAGCAGTTCTTC. It is translated as CASTDSYNEQFF.

The chain combines TRBV7-8 with TRBJ2-3; D is ambiguous. In germline, CDR1 is SGHVS, CDR2 FQNEAQ. This CDR3 has 17 amino acids. The V end was cut by 0 bases, the J end by 3 bases, with 16 bases between. DNA for the CDR3: TGTGCCAGCAGCTTAGCCTCCGTTGGTCTCGGGACAGATACGCAGTATTTT. Protein sequence: CASSLASVGLGTDTQYF.

This clonotype has only a few counts. The CDR3 DNA follows: TGCAGTGGCACGGGGCAGGACTATGGCTACACCTTC. Its protein is CSGTGQDYGYTF. The chain uses TRBV20-1 and TRBJ1-2, with D perhaps matching TRBD1 (5 bases). Germline V CDR1 and CDR2: DFQATT, SNEGSKA (reference sequence). The V and J ends lost 7 bases and 3 bases respectively, with 12 bases between them. The CDR3 extends over 12 amino acids.

The V gene is TRBV29-1, the J gene TRBJ2-1; 11 nucleotides line up with TRBD2. CDR1 and CDR2 from the germline V gene are SQVTM and ANQGSEA. The J segment lost 1 base and the V segment lost 4 bases, leaving 6 bases of the junction unmatched. This CDR3 has 16 amino acids. The CDR3 DNA is TGCAGCGTTGTTCTAGCGGGAGGCAATTCCTACAATGAGCAGTTCTTC. Its protein is CSVVLAGGNSYNEQFF.